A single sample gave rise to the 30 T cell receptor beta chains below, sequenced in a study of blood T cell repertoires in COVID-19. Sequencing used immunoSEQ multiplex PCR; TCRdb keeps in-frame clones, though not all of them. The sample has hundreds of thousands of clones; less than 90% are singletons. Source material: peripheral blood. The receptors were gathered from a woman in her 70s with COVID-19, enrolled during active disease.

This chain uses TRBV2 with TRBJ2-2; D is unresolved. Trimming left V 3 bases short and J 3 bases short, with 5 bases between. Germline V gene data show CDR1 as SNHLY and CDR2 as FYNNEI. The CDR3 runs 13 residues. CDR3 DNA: TGTGCCAGCAGTGATAGTTACACCGGGGAGCTGTTTTTT. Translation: CASSDSYTGELFF.

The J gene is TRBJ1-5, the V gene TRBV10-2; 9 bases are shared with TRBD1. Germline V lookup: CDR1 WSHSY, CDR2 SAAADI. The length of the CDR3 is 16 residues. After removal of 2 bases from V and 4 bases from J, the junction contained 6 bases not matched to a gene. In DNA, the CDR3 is TGCGCCAGCAGTGAGACGGACAGGGGCTTGAATCAGCCCCAGCATTTT. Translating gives CASSETDRGLNQPQHF.

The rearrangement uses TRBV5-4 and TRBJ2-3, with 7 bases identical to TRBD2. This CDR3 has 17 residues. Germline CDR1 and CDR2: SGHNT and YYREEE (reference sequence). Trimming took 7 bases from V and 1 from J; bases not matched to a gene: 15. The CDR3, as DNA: TGTGCCAGCCACTTATTGGGGTTGAGCGGGGGCACAGATACGCAGTATTTT. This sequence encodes CASHLLGLSGGTDTQYF. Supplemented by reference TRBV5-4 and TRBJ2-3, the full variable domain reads ETGVTQSPTHLIKTRGQQVTLRCSSQSGHNTVSWYQQALGQGPQFIFQYYREEENGRGNFPPRFSGLQFPNYSSELNVNALELDDSALYLCASHLLGLSGGTDTQYFGPGTRLTVL.

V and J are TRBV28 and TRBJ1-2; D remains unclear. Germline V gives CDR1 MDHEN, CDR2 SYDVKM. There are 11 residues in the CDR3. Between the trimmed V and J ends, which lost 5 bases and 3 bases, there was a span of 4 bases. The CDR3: CASSLHYGYTF. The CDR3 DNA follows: TGTGCCAGCAGTCTACACTATGGCTACACCTTC.

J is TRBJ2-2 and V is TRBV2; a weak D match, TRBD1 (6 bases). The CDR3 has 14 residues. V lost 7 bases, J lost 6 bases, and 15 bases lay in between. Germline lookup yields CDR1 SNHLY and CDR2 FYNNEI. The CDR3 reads CASMVRGVAGELFF. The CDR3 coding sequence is TGTGCCAGCATGGTCAGGGGTGTAGCCGGGGAGCTGTTTTTT.

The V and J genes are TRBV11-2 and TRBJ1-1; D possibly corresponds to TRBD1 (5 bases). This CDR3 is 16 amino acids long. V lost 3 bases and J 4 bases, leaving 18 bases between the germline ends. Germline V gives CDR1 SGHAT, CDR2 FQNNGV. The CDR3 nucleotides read TGTGCCAGCAGCTTGAGTAGGGGAAGGGTGAGCACTGAAGCTTTCTTT. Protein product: CASSLSRGRVSTEAFF.

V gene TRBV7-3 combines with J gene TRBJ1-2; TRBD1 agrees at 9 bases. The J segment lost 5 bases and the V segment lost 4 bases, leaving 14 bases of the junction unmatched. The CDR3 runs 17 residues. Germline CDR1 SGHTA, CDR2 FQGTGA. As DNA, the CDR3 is TGTGCCAGCAGCTCTCTAGGTAACGGAGGACAGGGGTATGGCTACACCTTC. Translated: CASSSLGNGGQGYGYTF.

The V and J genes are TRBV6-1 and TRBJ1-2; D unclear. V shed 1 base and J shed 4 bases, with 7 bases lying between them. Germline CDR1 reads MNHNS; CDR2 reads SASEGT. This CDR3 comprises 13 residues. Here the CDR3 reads CASSEVGSYGYTF. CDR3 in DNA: TGTGCCAGCAGTGAAGTTGGCAGCTATGGCTACACCTTC.

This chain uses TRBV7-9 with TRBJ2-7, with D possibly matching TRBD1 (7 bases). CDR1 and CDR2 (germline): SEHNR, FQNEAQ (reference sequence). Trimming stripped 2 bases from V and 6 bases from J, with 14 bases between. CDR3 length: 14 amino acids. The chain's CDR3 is CASSLQEGAGEQYF. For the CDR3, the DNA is TGTGCCAGCAGCTTACAGGAGGGGGCGGGCGAGCAGTACTTC.

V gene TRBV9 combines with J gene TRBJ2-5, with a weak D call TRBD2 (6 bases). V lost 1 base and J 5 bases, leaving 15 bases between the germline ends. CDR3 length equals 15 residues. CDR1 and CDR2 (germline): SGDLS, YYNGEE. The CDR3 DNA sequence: TGTGCCAGCAGCGTATACGTGGGTGGAGGGGAGACCCAGTACTTC. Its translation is CASSVYVGGGETQYF. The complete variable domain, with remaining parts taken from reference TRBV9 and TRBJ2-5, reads DSGVTQTPKHLITATGQRVTLRCSPRSGDLSVYWYQQSLDQGLQFLIQYYNGEERAKGNILERFSAQQFPDLHSELNLSSLELGDSALYFCASSVYVGGGETQYFGPGTRLLVL.

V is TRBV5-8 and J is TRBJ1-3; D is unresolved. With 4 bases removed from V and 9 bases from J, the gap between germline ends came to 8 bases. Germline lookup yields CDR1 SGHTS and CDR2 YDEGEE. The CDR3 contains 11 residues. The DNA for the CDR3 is TGTGCCAGCAGCCCGCTCAGCACCATATATTTT. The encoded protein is CASSPLSTIYF. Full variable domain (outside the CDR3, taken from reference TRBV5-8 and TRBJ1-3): EAGVTQSPTHLIKTRGQQATLRCSPISGHTSVYWYQQALGLGLQFLLWYDEGEERNRGNFPPRFSGRQFPNYSSELNVNALELEDSALYLCASSPLSTIYFGEGSWLTVV.

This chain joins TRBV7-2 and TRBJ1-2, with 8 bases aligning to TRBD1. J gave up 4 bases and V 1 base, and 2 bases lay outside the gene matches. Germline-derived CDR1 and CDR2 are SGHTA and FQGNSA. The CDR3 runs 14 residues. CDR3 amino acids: CASSLDGTGYGYTF. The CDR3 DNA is TGTGCCAGCAGCTTAGATGGGACAGGCTATGGCTACACCTTC.

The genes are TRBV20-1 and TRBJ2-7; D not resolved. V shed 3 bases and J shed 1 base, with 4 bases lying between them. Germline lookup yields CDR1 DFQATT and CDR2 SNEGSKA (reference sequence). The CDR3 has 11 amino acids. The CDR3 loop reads CSASSSYEQYF. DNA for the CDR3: TGCAGTGCTAGTTCTTCCTACGAGCAGTACTTC.

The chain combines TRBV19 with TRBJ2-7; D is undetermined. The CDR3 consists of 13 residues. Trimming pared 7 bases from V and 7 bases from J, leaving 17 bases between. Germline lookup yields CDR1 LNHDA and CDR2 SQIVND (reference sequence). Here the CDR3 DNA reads TGTGCCAGTACGTCAAAAGGCTTGAGGGAGCAGTACTTC. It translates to CASTSKGLREQYF.

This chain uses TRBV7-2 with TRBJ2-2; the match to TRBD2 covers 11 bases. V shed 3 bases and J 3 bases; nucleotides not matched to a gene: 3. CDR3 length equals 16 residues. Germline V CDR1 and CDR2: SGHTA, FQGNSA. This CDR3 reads CASSFGTSGYTGELFF. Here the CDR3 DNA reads TGTGCCAGCAGCTTCGGGACTAGCGGATACACCGGGGAGCTGTTTTTT.

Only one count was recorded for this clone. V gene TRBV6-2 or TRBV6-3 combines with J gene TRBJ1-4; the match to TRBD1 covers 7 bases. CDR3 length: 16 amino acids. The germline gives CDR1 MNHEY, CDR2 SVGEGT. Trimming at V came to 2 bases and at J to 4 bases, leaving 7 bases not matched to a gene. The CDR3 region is CASSYIGQVINEKLFF. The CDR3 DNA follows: TGTGCCAGCAGTTACATTGGACAGGTGATTAATGAAAAACTGTTTTTT.

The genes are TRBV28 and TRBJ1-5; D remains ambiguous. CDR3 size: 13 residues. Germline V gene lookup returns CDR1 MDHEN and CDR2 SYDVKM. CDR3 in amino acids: CVVEATLNQPQHF. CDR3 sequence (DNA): TGTGTTGTGGAGGCGACCCTCAATCAGCCCCAGCATTTT.

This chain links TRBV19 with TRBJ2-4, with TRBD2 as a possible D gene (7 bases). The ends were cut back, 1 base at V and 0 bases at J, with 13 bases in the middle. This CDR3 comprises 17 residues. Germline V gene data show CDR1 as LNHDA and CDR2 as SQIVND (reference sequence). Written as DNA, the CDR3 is TGTGCCAGTAGTATAGTAGGGCGGGGGCTAGCCAAAAACATTCAGTACTTC. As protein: CASSIVGRGLAKNIQYF.

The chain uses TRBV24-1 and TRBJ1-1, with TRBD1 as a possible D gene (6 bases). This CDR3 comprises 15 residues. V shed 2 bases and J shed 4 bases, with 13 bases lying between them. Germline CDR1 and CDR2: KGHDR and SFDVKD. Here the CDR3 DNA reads TGTGCCACCAGTGATTCTCGAGGGGGAATCACTGAAGCTTTCTTT. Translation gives CATSDSRGGITEAFF.

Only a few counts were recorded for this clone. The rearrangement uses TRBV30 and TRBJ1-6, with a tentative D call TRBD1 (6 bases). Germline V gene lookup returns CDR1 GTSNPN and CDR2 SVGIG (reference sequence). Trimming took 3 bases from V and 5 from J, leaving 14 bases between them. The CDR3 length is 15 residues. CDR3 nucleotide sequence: TGTGCCTGGAGCAAGTGGACAGTAGATAATTCACCCCTCCACTTT. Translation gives CAWSKWTVDNSPLHF.

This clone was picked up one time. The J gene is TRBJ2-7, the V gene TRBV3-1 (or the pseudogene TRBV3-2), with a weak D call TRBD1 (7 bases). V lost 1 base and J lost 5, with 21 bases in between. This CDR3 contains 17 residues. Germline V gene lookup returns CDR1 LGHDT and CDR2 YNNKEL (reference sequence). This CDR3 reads CASSQVGGGTPPHEQYF. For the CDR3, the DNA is TGTGCCAGCAGCCAAGTAGGGGGCGGGACACCGCCCCACGAGCAGTACTTC.

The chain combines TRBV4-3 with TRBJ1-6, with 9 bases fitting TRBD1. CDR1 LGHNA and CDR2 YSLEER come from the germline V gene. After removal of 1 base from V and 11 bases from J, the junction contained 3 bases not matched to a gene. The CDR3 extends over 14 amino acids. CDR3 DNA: TGCGCCAGCAGCCAAGGTACAGGGGGCACACCCCTCCACTTT. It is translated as CASSQGTGGTPLHF.

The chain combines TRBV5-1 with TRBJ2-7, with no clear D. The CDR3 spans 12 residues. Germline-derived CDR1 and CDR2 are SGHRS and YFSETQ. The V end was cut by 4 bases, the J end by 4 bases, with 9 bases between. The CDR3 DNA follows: TGCGCCAGCAGCCTGCCTAGTTACGAGCAGTACTTC. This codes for CASSLPSYEQYF.

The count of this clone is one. DNA for the CDR3: TGCGCCAGCAGCCCTTGGACAGGGGCCAACAATGAGCAGTTCTTC. It encodes CASSPWTGANNEQFF. The chain combines TRBV5-1 with TRBJ2-1, with TRBD1 matching over 9 bases. This CDR3 comprises 15 residues. Germline assignment: CDR1 SGHRS and CDR2 YFSETQ. Germline trimming cut 4 bases from V and 5 bases from J; bases unmatched to any gene: 7.

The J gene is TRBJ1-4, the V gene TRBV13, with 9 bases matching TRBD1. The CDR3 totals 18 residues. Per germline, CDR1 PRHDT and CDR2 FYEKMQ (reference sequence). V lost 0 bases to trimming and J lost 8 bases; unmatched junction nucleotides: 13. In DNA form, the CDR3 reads TGTGCCAGCAGCTTAGGTTGGGGACAGGGCGAAAGTTACGAAAAACTGTTTTTT. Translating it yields CASSLGWGQGESYEKLFF.

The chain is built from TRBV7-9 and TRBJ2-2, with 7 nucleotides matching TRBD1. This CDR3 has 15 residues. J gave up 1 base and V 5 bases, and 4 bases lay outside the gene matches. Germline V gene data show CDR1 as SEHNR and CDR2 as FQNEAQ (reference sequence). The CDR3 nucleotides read TGTGCCAGCAGCCGGGACAGAGGGAACACCGGGGAGCTGTTTTTT. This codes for CASSRDRGNTGELFF.

The CDR3: CSARAGNGYTF. The DNA of the CDR3 is TGCAGTGCCCGGGCGGGGAATGGCTACACCTTC. This rearrangement joins TRBV20-1 to TRBJ1-2; D gene unclear. Germline lookup yields CDR1 DFQATT and CDR2 SNEGSKA (reference sequence). Trimming took 6 bases from V and 6 from J, leaving 11 bases between them. This CDR3 contains 11 residues.

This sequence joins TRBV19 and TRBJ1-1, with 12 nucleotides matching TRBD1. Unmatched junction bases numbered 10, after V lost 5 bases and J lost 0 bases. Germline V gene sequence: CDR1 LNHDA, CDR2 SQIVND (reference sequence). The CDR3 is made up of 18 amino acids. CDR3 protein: CASSPGTGGFKMNTEAFF. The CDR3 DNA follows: TGTGCCAGTAGTCCGGGGACAGGGGGCTTCAAGATGAACACTGAAGCTTTCTTT.

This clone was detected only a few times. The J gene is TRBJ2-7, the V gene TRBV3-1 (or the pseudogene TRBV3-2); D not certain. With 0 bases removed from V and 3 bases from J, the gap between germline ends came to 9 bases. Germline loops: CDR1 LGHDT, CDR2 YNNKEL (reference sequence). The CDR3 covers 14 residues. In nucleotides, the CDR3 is TGTGCCAGCAGCCAAGAGGGCCCTAACTACGAGCAGTACTTC. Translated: CASSQEGPNYEQYF.

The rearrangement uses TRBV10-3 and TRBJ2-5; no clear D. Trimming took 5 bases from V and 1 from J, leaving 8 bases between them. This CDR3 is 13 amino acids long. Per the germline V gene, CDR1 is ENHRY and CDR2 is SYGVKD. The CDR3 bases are TGTGCCATCAGTTTCTCCCTCCAAGAGACCCAGTACTTC. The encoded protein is CAISFSLQETQYF.